This TCR beta chain was profiled in a study of Tregs in tolerant kidney transplant recipients. About this clone: Its cognate antigen is unknown.

Study-level points and caveats: Activated donor B cell expansion appeared to reveal the most relevant donor-specific TCRbeta repertoire. Findings come from small patient numbers and require larger validation.

The nonmyeloablative bone marrow transplants came from related graft donors, with transient mixed chimerism. Germline loops: CDR1 SGHVS, CDR2 FNYEAQ. The V end lost 0 bases, the J end lost 5 bases, and 14 bases lay between the germline ends. CDR3 length equals 16 residues. TCRdb's table, derived via immunoSEQ multiplex PCR, lists solely in-frame clones and lacks some. The data contain roughly 86,000 clones, over 85% of them singletons. The chain uses TRBV7-6 and TRBJ2-1; D is uncertain. The clonotype was recovered from a human patient who received a combined kidney and bone marrow transplant. Some T cells may possibly be graft donor cells. Sample: CD4+ T cells from blood (PBMCs), taken 12 months after the transplant. The chain's CDR3 is CASSLAQALGDNEQFF. DNA of the CDR3: TGTGCCAGCAGCTTAGCGCAGGCCCTCGGCGACAATGAGCAGTTCTTC.